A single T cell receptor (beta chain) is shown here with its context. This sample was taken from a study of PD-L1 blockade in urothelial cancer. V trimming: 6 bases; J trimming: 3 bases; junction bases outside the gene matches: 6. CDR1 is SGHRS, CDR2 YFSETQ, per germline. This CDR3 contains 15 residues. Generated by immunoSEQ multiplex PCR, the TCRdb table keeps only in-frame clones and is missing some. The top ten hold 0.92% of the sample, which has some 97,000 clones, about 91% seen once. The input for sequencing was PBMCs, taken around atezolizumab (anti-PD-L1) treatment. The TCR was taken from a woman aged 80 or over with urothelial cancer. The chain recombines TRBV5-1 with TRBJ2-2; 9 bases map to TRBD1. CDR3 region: CASNHRTGDTGELFF. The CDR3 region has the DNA TGCGCCAGCAATCACAGGACAGGGGACACCGGGGAGCTGTTTTTT.